Following are 17 T cell receptor beta chains from one sample sequenced in a study of Graves' ophthalmopathy and Graves' hyperthyroidism. RNA transcripts were the source from which TCR beta CDR3 regions were amplified. Second-round multiplex PCR followed a first-round RT-PCR using HTBI primers. TCRdb itself ran the multiplex PCR reads through MiXCR, one entry per CDR3 protein. The sample includes 580,000 or so distinct CDR3 sequences, under 40% of them seen just once. Sequenced: peripheral blood or thyroid tissue (not recorded which). The receptor set was obtained from an adult man with Graves' hyperthyroidism.

This clonotype was observed at least ten times. The V gene is TRBV6-1, the J gene TRBJ2-7, with D perhaps matching TRBD2 (5 bases). V shed 2 bases and J shed 0 bases, with 8 bases lying between them. This CDR3 region has 14 residues. CDR1 MNHNS and CDR2 SASEGT come from the germline V gene. CDR3 nucleotide sequence: TGTGCCAGCAGTGAACTCGGGGACTCCTACGAGCAGTACTTC. This gives the protein CASSELGDSYEQYF.

The chain combines TRBV7-2 with TRBJ1-6; maybe TRBD1 (5 bases). Trimming stripped 5 bases from V and 6 bases from J, with 14 bases between. CDR1 SGHTA and CDR2 FQGNSA come from the germline V gene. The CDR3 loop spans 15 amino acids. CDR3 DNA: TGTGCCAGCAGCCCGGTGGGGGGTCCTAATTCACCCCTCCACTTT. It translates to CASSPVGGPNSPLHF.

V is TRBV5-1 and J is TRBJ2-1, with D maybe TRBD1 (5 bases). This CDR3 has 15 residues. CDR1 SGHRS and CDR2 YFSETQ come from the germline V gene. Trimming pared 2 bases from V and 3 bases from J, leaving 12 bases between. The CDR3 sequence: CASSFYVDSYNEQFF. The CDR3 DNA sequence: TGCGCCAGCAGCTTTTATGTCGACAGCTACAATGAGCAGTTCTTC.

V usage is TRBV6-4 and J usage is TRBJ1-5, with 9 positions matching TRBD1. CDR1 and CDR2 from the germline V gene are MRHNA and SNTAGT. The CDR3 length is 15 residues. After removal of 5 bases from V and 3 bases from J, the junction contained 5 bases not matched to a gene. CDR3 amino acids: CASSPRDRANQPQHF. CDR3 DNA: TGTGCCAGCAGTCCCCGGGACAGGGCCAATCAGCCCCAGCATTTT.

J is TRBJ1-1 and V is TRBV7-9; D call uncertain. The CDR3 length is 15 residues. With 4 bases removed from V and 7 bases from J, the gap between germline ends came to 19 bases. Germline V gene data show CDR1 as SEHNR and CDR2 as FQNEAQ (reference sequence). The CDR3 reads CASSSIATSGSEAFF. The CDR3 DNA sequence: TGTGCCAGCAGCTCGATCGCGACTAGCGGGAGTGAAGCTTTCTTT.

J is TRBJ1-2 and V is TRBV10-3; TRBD1 matches at 11 bases. The CDR3 totals 14 residues. CDR1 and CDR2 (germline): ENHRY, SYGVKD. Trimming at V came to 8 bases and at J to 7 bases, leaving 9 bases not matched to a gene. For the CDR3, the DNA is TGTGCCATCGGGACAGGGGGACTCTTGAGTGGCTACACCTTC. Encoded protein: CAIGTGGLLSGYTF.

J is TRBJ2-7 and V is TRBV7-9, with TRBD2 matching over 11 bases. The CDR3 runs to 16 residues. Per germline, CDR1 SEHNR and CDR2 FQNEAQ (reference sequence). The ends lost 5 bases at V and 6 bases at J; junction bases unmatched: 12. The CDR3 loop is CASSPPSGRMGGEQYF. CDR3 nucleotide sequence: TGTGCCAGCAGCCCTCCTAGCGGGAGGATGGGGGGCGAGCAGTACTTC.

The chain combines TRBV7-9 with TRBJ2-7; perhaps D is TRBD1 or TRBD2 (5 bases each). Trimming took off 2 bases at V and 5 bases at J, with 13 bases between the two ends. This CDR3 has 14 amino acids. CDR1 is SEHNR, CDR2 FQNEAQ, per germline (reference sequence). The CDR3 DNA reads as TGTGCCAGCAGCTTATACGGGGCAGTTGACGAGCAGTACTTC. This encodes CASSLYGAVDEQYF.

This sequence joins TRBV7-2 and TRBJ2-2; 10 bases agree with TRBD2. Germline-derived CDR1 and CDR2 are SGHTA and FQGNSA. V was pared by 1 base and J by 4 bases, with 6 bases of the junction left unmatched. The CDR3 has 17 amino acids. In nucleotides, the CDR3 is TGTGCCAGCAGCTTAGGGGCCGGGACTAGCGTCACCGGGGAGCTGTTTTTT. This translates into CASSLGAGTSVTGELFF.

The genes are TRBV4-1 and TRBJ2-7, with 7 bases aligning to TRBD2. This CDR3 is 16 amino acids long. Germline V CDR1 and CDR2: MGHRA, YSYEKL. J was trimmed by 3 bases and V by 1 base; bases with no gene match: 9. The CDR3 bases are TGCGCCAGCAGCCAAGTTTCTCGCGGGGGATTCTACGAGCAGTACTTC. Translated: CASSQVSRGGFYEQYF.

This clonotype appeared a few times. V gene TRBV4-1 combines with J gene TRBJ2-5; D uncertain. The germline gives CDR1 MGHRA, CDR2 YSYEKL. This CDR3 is 12 amino acids long. The V and J ends lost 2 bases and 4 bases respectively, with 5 bases between them. The CDR3 DNA reads TGCGCCAGCAGCCAAAAGGGAGAGACCCAGTACTTC. It encodes CASSQKGETQYF.

V gene TRBV19 combines with J gene TRBJ1-3; possibly TRBD1 for D (6 bases). Germline CDR1 and CDR2: LNHDA and SQIVND (reference sequence). V was cut by 8 bases and J by 7 bases, with 18 bases left in between. The CDR3 runs 14 residues. CDR3 nucleotides: TGTGCCAGTGGTGGGGGGCCAGCGGGGAACACCATATATTTT. Residues: CASGGGPAGNTIYF.

In its sample, this clonotype was seen many times. CDR3 sequence reads: CSARPLTGGLTEAFF. DNA for the CDR3: TGCAGTGCTAGACCACTGACAGGGGGCCTCACTGAAGCTTTCTTT. The rearrangement links TRBV20-1 to TRBJ1-1, with 10 bases that match TRBD1. Germline V gene sequence: CDR1 DFQATT, CDR2 SNEGSKA (reference sequence). The CDR3 length is 15 residues. Germline trimming cut 2 bases from V and 4 bases from J; bases unmatched to any gene: 7.

This clonotype came up a few times. This chain connects TRBV28 to TRBJ1-1, with 7 nucleotides matching TRBD1. Germline trimming cut 3 bases from V and 10 bases from J; bases unmatched to any gene: 2. The CDR3 loop spans 11 amino acids. From germline, CDR1 is MDHEN and CDR2 SYDVKM. This CDR3 reads CASSFYRGAFF. CDR3 nucleotides: TGTGCCAGCAGTTTCTACAGGGGAGCTTTCTTT.

As regards this clonotype: A read error may be the cause here, since a much bigger clone is one base away. V is TRBV15 and J is TRBJ1-1; 9 nucleotides agree with TRBD1. With V trimmed by 4 bases and J by 8 bases, 8 bases remained unmatched. Germline V gene sequence: CDR1 LNHNV, CDR2 YYDKDF (reference sequence). The CDR3 runs to 14 residues. This CDR3 reads CATSKGTGITEAFF. The DNA of the CDR3 is TGTGCCACCAGCAAAGGGACAGGGATCACCGAAGCTTTCTTT. Filled out from reference TRBV15 and TRBJ1-1, the complete variable domain reads DAMVIQNPRYQVTQFGKPVTLSCSQTLNHNVMYWYQQKSSQAPKLLFHYYDKDFNNEADTPDNFQSRRPNTSFCFLDIRSPGLGDTAMYLCATSKGTGITEAFFGQGTRLTVV.

The gene calls are TRBV27 and TRBJ1-2; D ambiguous. This CDR3 has 14 amino acids. The germline V and J ends were trimmed by 4 bases and 8 bases, with 17 bases remaining between them. Germline CDR1 is MNHEY and CDR2 is SMNVEV (reference sequence). The CDR3 spells CASSYSTSTGGYTF. Written as DNA, the CDR3 is TGTGCCAGCAGTTATTCGACATCCACGGGGGGCTACACCTTC.

This clonotype was counted ten times or more. The V call is TRBV5-8, the J call TRBJ1-1, with TRBD1 matching 8 bases. V trimming: 3 bases; J trimming: 4 bases; junction bases outside the gene matches: 5. Per germline, CDR1 SGHTS and CDR2 YDEGEE. CDR3 length equals 14 residues. The CDR3 bases are TGTGCCAGCAGCTCGCTGGACAGGGTCACTGAAGCTTTCTTT. Protein sequence: CASSSLDRVTEAFF.